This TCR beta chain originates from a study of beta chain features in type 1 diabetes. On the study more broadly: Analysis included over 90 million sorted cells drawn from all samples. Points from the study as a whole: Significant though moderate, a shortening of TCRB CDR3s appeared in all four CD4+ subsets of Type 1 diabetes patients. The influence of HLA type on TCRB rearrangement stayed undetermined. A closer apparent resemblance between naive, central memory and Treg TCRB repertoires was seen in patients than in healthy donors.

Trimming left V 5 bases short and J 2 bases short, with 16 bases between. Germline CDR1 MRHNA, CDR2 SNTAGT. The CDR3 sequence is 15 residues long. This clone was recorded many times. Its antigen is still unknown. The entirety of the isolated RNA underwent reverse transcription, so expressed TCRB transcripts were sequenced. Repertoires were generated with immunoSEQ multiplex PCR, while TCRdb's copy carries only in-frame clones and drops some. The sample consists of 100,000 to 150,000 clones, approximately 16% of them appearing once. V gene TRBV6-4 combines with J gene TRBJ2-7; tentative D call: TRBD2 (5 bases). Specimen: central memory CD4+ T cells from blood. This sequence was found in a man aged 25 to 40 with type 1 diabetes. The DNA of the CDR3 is TGTGCCAGCAGTTACGACTCCAGCGGTGCCTACGAGCAGTACTTC. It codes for CASSYDSSGAYEQYF.